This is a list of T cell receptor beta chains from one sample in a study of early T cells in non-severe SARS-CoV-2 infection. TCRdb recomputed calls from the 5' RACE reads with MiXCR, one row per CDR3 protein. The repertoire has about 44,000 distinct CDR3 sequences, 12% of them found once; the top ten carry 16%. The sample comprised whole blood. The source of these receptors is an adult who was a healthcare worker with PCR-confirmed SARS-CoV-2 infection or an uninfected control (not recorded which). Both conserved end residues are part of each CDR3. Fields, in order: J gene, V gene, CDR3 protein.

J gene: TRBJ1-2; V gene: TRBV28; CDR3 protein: CASSIGQTYGYTF
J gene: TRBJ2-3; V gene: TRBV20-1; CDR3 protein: CSARDPAGVPGDTQYF
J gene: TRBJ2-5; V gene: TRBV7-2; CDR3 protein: CASSPGNQETQYF
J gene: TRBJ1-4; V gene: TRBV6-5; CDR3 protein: CASSYSYRDFTALEKLFF
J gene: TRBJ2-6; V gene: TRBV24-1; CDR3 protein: CATSDPLGEPGAGANVLTF
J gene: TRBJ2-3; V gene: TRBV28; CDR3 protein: CASHGGDTQYF
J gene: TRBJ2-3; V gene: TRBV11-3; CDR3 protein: CASSLLGSGDTQYF
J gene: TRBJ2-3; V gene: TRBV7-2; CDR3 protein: CASSLERDTQYF
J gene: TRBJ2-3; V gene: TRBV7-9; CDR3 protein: CASSLPGQSTDTQYF
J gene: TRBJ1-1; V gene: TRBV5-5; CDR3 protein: CASSFTPNTEAFF
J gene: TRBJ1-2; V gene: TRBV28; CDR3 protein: CASRGGNTGVYGYTF
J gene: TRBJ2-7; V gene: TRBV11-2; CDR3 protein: CASSPREDFYEQYF
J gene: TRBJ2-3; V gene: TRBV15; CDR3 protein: CATSTLTLTDTQYF
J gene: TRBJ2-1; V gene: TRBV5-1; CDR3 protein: CASSLGTSPSEQFF
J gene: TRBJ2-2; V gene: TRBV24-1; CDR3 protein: CATSDLVPGELFF
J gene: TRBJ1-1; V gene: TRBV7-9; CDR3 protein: CASSPSRVNTEAFF
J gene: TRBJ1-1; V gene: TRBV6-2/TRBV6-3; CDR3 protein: CASSYRWNTEAFF
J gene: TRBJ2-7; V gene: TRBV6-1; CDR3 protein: CASSASPDHSYEQYF
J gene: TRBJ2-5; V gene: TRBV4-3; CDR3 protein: CASSQVGQQETQYF
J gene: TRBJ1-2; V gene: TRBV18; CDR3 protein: CASSPTGQGYGYTF
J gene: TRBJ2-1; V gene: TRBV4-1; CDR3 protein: CASSQENGREQFF
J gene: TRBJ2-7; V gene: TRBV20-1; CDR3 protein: CSANPPSGSSYEQYF
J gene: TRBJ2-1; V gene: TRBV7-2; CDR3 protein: CASSLADWGNEQFF
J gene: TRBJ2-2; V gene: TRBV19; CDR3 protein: CATDRNTGELFF
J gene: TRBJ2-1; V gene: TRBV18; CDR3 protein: CASSPRRVPDNEQFF
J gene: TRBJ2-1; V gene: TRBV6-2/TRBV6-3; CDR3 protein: CASRSRMNNEQFF
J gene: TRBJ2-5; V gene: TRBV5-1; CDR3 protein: CASSTGTQGETQYF
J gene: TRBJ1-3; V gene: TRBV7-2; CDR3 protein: CASSLERDTIYF
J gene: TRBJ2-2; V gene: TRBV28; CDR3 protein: CASSILNTGELFF
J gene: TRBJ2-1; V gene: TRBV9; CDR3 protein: CASSPTPGLAPSEQFF
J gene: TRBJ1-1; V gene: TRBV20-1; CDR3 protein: CSASEGYAEAFF
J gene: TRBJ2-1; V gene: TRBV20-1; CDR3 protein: CSAALIGGKPNEQFF
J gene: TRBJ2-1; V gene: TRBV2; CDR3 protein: CASSVGLAGGHSYNEQFF
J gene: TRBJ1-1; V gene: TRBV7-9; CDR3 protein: CASSLVTGSTEAFF
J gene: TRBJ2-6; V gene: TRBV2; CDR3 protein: CASSEADSSGANVLTF
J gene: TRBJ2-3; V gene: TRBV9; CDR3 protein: CASSAPEVDTQYF
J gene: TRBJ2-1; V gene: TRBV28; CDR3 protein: CASSYPSDKNEQFF
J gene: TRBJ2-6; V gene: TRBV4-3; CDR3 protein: CASSPNRDSSSGANVLTF
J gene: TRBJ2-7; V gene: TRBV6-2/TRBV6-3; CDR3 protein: CASSYLKEQYF
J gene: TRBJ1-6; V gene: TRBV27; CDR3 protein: CASSLWGSPLHF